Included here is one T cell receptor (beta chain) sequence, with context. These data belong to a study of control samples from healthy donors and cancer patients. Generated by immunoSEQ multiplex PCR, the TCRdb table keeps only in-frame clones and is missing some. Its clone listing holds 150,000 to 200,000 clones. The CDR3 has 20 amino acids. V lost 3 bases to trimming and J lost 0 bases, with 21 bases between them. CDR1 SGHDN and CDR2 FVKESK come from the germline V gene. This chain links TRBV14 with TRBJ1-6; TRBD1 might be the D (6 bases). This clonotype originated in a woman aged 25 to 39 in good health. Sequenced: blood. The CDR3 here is CASSHRQGLSSGSYNSPLHF. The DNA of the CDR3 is TGTGCCAGCAGCCACCGCCAGGGGCTCAGTTCGGGCTCCTATAATTCACCCCTCCACTTT.